A selection of T cell receptor beta chains follows, all from one sample in a study of blood T cell repertoires in COVID-19. The assay was immunoSEQ multiplex PCR, and TCRdb's table has in-frame clones only and misses some. The sample yields 55,000 to 75,000 clones, approximately 84% seen once. The sample was peripheral blood. The receptors originated from a man between 60 and 70 years old with COVID-19, enrolled during active disease. The CDR3 runs from the conserved cysteine through the conserved F or W. The D gene is left open where the match is weak. Size is omitted from some rows. Given values are once, few, many or a class for expanded clones.

few,TRBJ2-5,TRBV19,TRBD1,CASSPRTGSQETQYF,TGTGCCAGTAGTCCTCGGACAGGCTCCCAAGAGACCCAGTACTTC
NA,TRBJ2-3,TRBV30,NA,CAWSGTSTDTQYF,TGTGCCTGGAGTGGCACTAGCACAGATACGCAGTATTTT
NA,TRBJ2-1,TRBV5-1,NA,CASSFGGSYNEQFF,TGCGCCAGCAGCTTCGGTGGTTCCTACAATGAGCAGTTCTTC
NA,TRBJ1-1,TRBV4-1,NA,CASSQDKNTEAFF,TGCGCCAGCAGCCAAGACAAGAACACTGAAGCTTTCTTT
NA,TRBJ2-5,TRBV19,TRBD2,CASRFGGSGGLETQYF,TGTGCCAGTAGATTTGGGGGTAGCGGGGGTTTGGAGACCCAGTACTTC
NA,TRBJ1-1,TRBV3-1/TRBV3-2,TRBD1,CASSPTTGVNTEAFF,TGTGCCAGCAGCCCCACCACAGGGGTGAACACTGAAGCTTTCTTT
NA,TRBJ1-2,TRBV3-1/TRBV3-2,NA,CASSQRSNGYTF,TGTGCCAGCAGCCAGAGGTCCAATGGCTACACCTTC
NA,TRBJ2-2,TRBV9,TRBD1,CASSYTGGSGGELFF,TGTGCCAGCAGCTACACAGGGGGCTCTGGCGGGGAGCTGTTTTTT
NA,TRBJ1-1,TRBV10-3,NA,CATGVGETTEAFF,TGTGCCACCGGGGTCGGGGAAACCACTGAAGCTTTCTTT
NA,TRBJ1-4,TRBV9,TRBD1,CASSRRPRTGREKLFF,TGTGCCAGCAGCCGCCGTCCCAGGACAGGGAGAGAAAAACTGTTTTTT
once,TRBJ2-3,TRBV28,NA,CASSLLADLTADTQYF,TGTGCCAGCAGTTTACTTGCGGACTTAACCGCAGATACGCAGTATTTT
NA,TRBJ2-6,TRBV19,NA,CASSNYQGQGTGANVLTF,TGTGCCAGTAGTAACTATCAGGGCCAAGGGACTGGGGCCAACGTCCTGACTTTC
NA,TRBJ2-7,TRBV5-6,TRBD2,CASSFLAGGRGYEQYF,TGTGCCAGCAGCTTCCTAGCGGGAGGGCGGGGGTACGAGCAGTACTTC
NA,TRBJ2-3,TRBV3-1/TRBV3-2,NA,CASSQGADTQYF,TGTGCCAGCAGCCAAGGAGCAGATACGCAGTATTTT
NA,TRBJ1-4,TRBV18,TRBD1,CASSPTGGVEKLFF,TGTGCCAGCTCACCGACAGGGGGAGTCGAAAAACTGTTTTTT
NA,TRBJ2-7,TRBV6-5,TRBD1,CASRGDRAVSEQYF,TGTGCCAGCAGGGGGGACAGGGCGGTCTCTGAGCAGTACTTC
NA,TRBJ1-4,TRBV5-1,NA,CASRPGQTWEKLFF,TGCGCCAGCAGACCAGGACAGACCTGGGAAAAACTGTTTTTT
NA,TRBJ2-2,TRBV12-3/TRBV12-4,NA,CASTSETGELFF,TGTGCCAGCACTAGCGAGACCGGGGAGCTGTTTTTT
NA,TRBJ2-7,TRBV7-9,NA,CASNLGGQSSYEQYF,TGTGCCAGCAACCTGGGGGGACAGAGCTCCTACGAGCAGTACTTC
NA,TRBJ1-6,TRBV19,NA,CASTYMSSYNSPLHF,TGTGCCAGCACGTATATGAGCTCCTATAATTCACCCCTCCACTTT
NA,TRBJ2-7,TRBV7-2,TRBD2,CASSLPRLAGGSYEQYF,TGTGCCAGCAGCCTCCCCCGACTAGCGGGGGGATCCTACGAGCAGTACTTC
NA,TRBJ2-7,TRBV7-9,NA,CASSSPLVDKKPYEQYF,TGTGCCAGCAGCTCCCCTCTCGTGGACAAAAAACCCTACGAGCAGTACTTC
few,TRBJ2-6,TRBV29-1,TRBD1,CSVGAKQGSSGANVLTF,TGCAGCGTGGGTGCGAAACAGGGGAGCTCTGGGGCCAACGTCCTGACTTTC
NA,TRBJ1-4,TRBV5-1,NA,CASSLGFDSATNEKLFF,TGCGCCAGCAGCTTGGGTTTTGACAGTGCAACTAATGAAAAACTGTTTTTT
NA,TRBJ2-1,TRBV10-3,TRBD2,CAISESGSNEQFF,TGTGCCATCAGTGAGAGCGGGAGTAATGAGCAGTTCTTC
NA,TRBJ1-2,TRBV5-1,TRBD1,CASSSPGDMGQRLNGYTF,TGCGCCAGCAGCTCCCCAGGGGATATGGGACAGCGTCTCAATGGCTACACCTTC
NA,TRBJ1-2,TRBV29-1,TRBD1,CSVGTGQRNYGYTF,TGCAGCGTTGGAACGGGACAGCGAAACTATGGCTACACCTTC
NA,TRBJ1-5,TRBV6-4,NA,CASSAYFNQPQHF,TGTGCCAGCAGTGCTTACTTCAATCAGCCCCAGCATTTT
NA,TRBJ1-6,TRBV19,NA,CASQGRENSPLHF,TGTGCCAGCCAAGGACGGGAGAATTCACCCCTCCACTTT
NA,TRBJ2-5,TRBV12-3/TRBV12-4,TRBD2,CASTGTNQETQYF,TGTGCCAGCACGGGGACTAACCAAGAGACCCAGTACTTC
NA,TRBJ1-3,TRBV6-1,NA,CASSELSGNTIYF,TGTGCCAGCAGTGAATTATCCGGAAACACCATATATTTT
NA,TRBJ2-3,TRBV11-2,NA,CASSFRVQSTDTQYF,TGTGCCAGCAGCTTCCGTGTTCAGAGCACAGATACGCAGTATTTT
NA,TRBJ1-1,TRBV5-5,NA,CASSLGLITEAFF,TGTGCCAGCAGCTTGGGTCTTATCACTGAAGCTTTCTTT
few,TRBJ1-1,TRBV6-5,NA,CASSYRGPTEAFF,TGTGCCAGCAGTTACCGTGGCCCCACTGAAGCTTTCTTT
few,TRBJ2-7,TRBV20-1,NA,CSASGGPEQYF,TGCAGTGCTAGCGGCGGGCCCGAGCAGTACTTC
NA,TRBJ1-1,TRBV30,TRBD1,CAWDRVNTEAFF,TGTGCCTGGGACAGGGTGAACACTGAAGCTTTCTTT
NA,TRBJ1-1,TRBV28,NA,CASSFEQAWNTEAFF,TGTGCCAGCAGTTTTGAACAGGCTTGGAACACTGAAGCTTTCTTT
NA,TRBJ1-4,TRBV5-1,TRBD1,CASSLEGQGAEKLFF,TGCGCCAGCAGCTTGGAGGGACAGGGGGCTGAAAAACTGTTTTTT
NA,TRBJ2-5,TRBV19,NA,CASSLTGGGQETQYF,TGTGCCAGTAGTTTGACCGGCGGTGGCCAAGAGACCCAGTACTTC
NA,TRBJ2-2,TRBV3-1/TRBV3-2,NA,CASSQGSGLPLYTGELFF,TGTGCCAGCAGCCAAGGCTCGGGACTCCCCTTGTACACCGGGGAGCTGTTTTTT
NA,TRBJ2-1,TRBV5-1,TRBD2,CASSYPGLAGEGVGLFF,TGCGCCAGCAGCTACCCGGGACTAGCGGGAGAGGGGGTTGGACTATTCTTC
NA,TRBJ2-5,TRBV15,NA,CATSSGVTVEETQYF,TGTGCCACCAGCAGCGGGGTTACGGTAGAAGAGACCCAGTACTTC
NA,TRBJ2-2,TRBV7-7,TRBD2,CASSFSSGGAYTGELFF,TGTGCCAGCAGCTTTTCTAGCGGGGGGGCTTACACCGGGGAGCTGTTTTTT
NA,TRBJ2-1,TRBV10-3,TRBD2,CAIRDPGTSGGHEQFF,TGTGCCATCAGAGACCCCGGGACTAGCGGGGGACATGAGCAGTTCTTC
NA,TRBJ2-1,TRBV11-1,TRBD2,CASSLETSGMGEQFF,TGTGCCAGCAGCTTAGAAACTAGCGGGATGGGTGAGCAGTTCTTC
NA,TRBJ2-7,TRBV19,NA,CASSIVGGSYEQYF,TGTGCCAGTAGTATTGTAGGGGGCTCCTACGAGCAGTACTTC
NA,TRBJ1-1,TRBV5-1,TRBD1,CASSRGQGTEAFF,TGCGCCAGCAGCCGGGGACAGGGCACTGAAGCTTTCTTT
NA,TRBJ1-2,TRBV7-9,TRBD1,CASSFSGDRAASGYTF,TGTGCCAGCAGCTTTAGTGGGGACAGGGCGGCCTCTGGCTACACCTTC
NA,TRBJ1-3,TRBV19,TRBD1,CASSTTGGAGNTIYF,TGTGCCAGTAGTACGACAGGGGGCGCCGGAAACACCATATATTTT
NA,TRBJ2-7,TRBV6-1,NA,CASSEVRGWEQYF,TGTGCCAGCAGTGAAGTTAGGGGGTGGGAGCAGTACTTC
NA,TRBJ1-5,TRBV6-5,NA,CASSTGQFDQPQHF,TGTGCCAGCAGTACCGGACAGTTCGATCAGCCCCAGCATTTT
NA,TRBJ2-1,TRBV7-2,TRBD1,CASSGFGDRAYNEQFF,TGTGCCAGCAGTGGCTTCGGGGACAGAGCTTACAATGAGCAGTTCTTC
few,TRBJ2-3,TRBV18,NA,CASSPSSDTQYF,TGTGCCAGCTCACCATCATCAGATACGCAGTATTTT
NA,TRBJ2-5,TRBV5-1,NA,CASSLGQIQETQYF,TGCGCCAGCAGCTTGGGACAGATACAAGAGACCCAGTACTTC
once,TRBJ1-6,TRBV7-3,NA,CASSLITAPENSPLHF,TGTGCCAGCAGCTTAATAACAGCACCTGAGAATTCACCCCTCCACTTT